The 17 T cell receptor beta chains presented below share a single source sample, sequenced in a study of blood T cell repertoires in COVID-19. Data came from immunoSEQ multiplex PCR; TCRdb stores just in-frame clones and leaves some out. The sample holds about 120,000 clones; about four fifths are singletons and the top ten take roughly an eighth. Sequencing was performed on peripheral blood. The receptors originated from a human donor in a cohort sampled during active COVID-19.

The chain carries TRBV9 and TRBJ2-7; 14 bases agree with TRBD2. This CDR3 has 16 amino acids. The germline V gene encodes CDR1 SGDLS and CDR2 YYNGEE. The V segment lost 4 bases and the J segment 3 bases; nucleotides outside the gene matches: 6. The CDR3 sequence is CASSPGGLAGDYEQYF. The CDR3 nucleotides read TGTGCCAGCAGCCCGGGGGGACTAGCGGGGGACTACGAGCAGTACTTC.

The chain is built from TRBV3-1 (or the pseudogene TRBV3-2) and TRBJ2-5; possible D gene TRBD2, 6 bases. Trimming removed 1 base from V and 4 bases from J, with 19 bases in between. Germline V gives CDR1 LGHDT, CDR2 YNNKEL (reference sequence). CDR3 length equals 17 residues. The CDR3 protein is CASSQGPPGLSSETQYF. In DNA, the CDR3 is TGTGCCAGCAGCCAAGGCCCACCGGGACTCTCCTCAGAGACCCAGTACTTC.

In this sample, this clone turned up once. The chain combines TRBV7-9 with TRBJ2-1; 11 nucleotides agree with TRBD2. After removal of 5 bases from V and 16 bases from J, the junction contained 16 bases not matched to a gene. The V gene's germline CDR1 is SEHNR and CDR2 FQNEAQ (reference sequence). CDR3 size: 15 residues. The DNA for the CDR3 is TGTGCCAGCAGCCCAACTAGCGGGGGCGCCACAGGAAGATTCTTC. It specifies CASSPTSGGATGRFF.

The CDR3 reads CASRLGQLNTGELFF. The CDR3 region has the DNA TGTGCCAGCAGACTAGGGCAGTTGAACACCGGGGAGCTGTTTTTT. The genes are TRBV7-2 and TRBJ2-2; tentatively, D is TRBD2 (5 bases). V lost 6 bases and J 1 base, leaving 12 bases between the germline ends. CDR1 and CDR2 (germline): SGHTA, FQGNSA. The CDR3 sequence is 15 residues long.

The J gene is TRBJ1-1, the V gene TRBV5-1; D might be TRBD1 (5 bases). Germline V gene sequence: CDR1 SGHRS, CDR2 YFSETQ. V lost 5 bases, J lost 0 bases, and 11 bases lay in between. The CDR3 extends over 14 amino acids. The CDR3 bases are TGCGCCAGCAGACCGCAGGGCCTGAACACTGAAGCTTTCTTT. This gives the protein CASRPQGLNTEAFF. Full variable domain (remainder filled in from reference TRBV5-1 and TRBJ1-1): KAGVTQTPRYLIKTRGQQVTLSCSPISGHRSVSWYQQTPGQGLQFLFEYFSETQRNKGNFPGRFSGRQFSNSRSEMNVSTLELGDSALYLCASRPQGLNTEAFFGQGTRLTVV.

This CDR3 is CASSYSPASGETDTQYF. The CDR3 DNA is TGTGCCAGCAGTTACTCCCCTGCTAGCGGGGAAACAGATACGCAGTATTTT. The chain is built from TRBV6-2 or TRBV6-3 and TRBJ2-3; 9 bases are shared with TRBD2. Germline trimming cut 0 bases from V and 3 bases from J; bases unmatched to any gene: 7. The CDR3 totals 17 residues. CDR1 and CDR2 from the germline V gene are MNHEY and SVGEGT.

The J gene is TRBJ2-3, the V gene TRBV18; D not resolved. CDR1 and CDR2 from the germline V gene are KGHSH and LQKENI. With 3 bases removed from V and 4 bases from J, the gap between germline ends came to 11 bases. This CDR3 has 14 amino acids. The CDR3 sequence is CASSPPVVPDTQYF. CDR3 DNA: TGTGCCAGCTCACCCCCGGTAGTCCCAGATACGCAGTATTTT. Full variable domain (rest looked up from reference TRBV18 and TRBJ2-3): NAGVMQNPRHLVRRRGQEARLRCSPMKGHSHVYWYRQLPEEGLKFMVYLQKENIIDESGMPKERFSAEFPKEGPSILRIQQVVRGDSAAYFCASSPPVVPDTQYFGPGTRLTVL.

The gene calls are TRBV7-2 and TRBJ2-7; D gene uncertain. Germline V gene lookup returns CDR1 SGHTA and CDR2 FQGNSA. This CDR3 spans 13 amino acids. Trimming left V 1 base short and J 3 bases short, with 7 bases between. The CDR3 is CASSLGAGYEQYF. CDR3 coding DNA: TGTGCCAGCAGCTTAGGGGCAGGCTACGAGCAGTACTTC.

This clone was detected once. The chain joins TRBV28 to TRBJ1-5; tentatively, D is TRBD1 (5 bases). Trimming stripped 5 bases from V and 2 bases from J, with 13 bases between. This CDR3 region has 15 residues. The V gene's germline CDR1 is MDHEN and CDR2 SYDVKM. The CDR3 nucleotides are TGTGCCAGCAGTGAACCGGGGGGAGGCAATCAGCCCCAGCATTTT. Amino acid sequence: CASSEPGGGNQPQHF.

Written as DNA, the CDR3 is TGTGCCAGCAGCTTAGGAGACAGGGAGTTCGAGCAGTACTTC. Translated: CASSLGDREFEQYF. This chain joins TRBV11-2 and TRBJ2-7; 7 bases fit TRBD1. This CDR3 comprises 14 residues. J was trimmed by 6 bases and V by 1 base; bases with no gene match: 6. Germline V gene lookup returns CDR1 SGHAT and CDR2 FQNNGV.

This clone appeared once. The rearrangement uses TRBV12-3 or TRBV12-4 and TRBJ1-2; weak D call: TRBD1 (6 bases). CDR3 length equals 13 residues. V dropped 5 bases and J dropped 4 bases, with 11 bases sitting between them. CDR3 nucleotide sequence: TGTGCCAGCAGTCCCGGGACAACCTATGGCTACACCTTC. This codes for CASSPGTTYGYTF.

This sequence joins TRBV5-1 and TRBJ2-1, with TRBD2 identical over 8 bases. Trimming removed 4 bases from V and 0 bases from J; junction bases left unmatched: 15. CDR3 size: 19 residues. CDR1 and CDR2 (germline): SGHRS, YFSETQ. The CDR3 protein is CASSPMGAGGYSSYNEQFF. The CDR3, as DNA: TGCGCCAGCAGCCCCATGGGCGCGGGGGGCTATAGCTCCTACAATGAGCAGTTCTTC.

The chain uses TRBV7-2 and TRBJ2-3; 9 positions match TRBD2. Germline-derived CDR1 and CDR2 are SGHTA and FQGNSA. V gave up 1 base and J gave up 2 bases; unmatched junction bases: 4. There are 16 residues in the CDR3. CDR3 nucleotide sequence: TGTGCCAGCAGCTTAGTACGACTAGCGGACACAGATACGCAGTATTTT. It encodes CASSLVRLADTDTQYF.

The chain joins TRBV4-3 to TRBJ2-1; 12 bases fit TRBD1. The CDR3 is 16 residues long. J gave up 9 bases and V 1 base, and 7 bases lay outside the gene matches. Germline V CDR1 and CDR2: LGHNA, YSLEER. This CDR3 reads CASSQVRDRGLGEQFF. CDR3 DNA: TGCGCCAGCAGCCAAGTCCGGGACAGGGGGCTCGGTGAGCAGTTCTTC.

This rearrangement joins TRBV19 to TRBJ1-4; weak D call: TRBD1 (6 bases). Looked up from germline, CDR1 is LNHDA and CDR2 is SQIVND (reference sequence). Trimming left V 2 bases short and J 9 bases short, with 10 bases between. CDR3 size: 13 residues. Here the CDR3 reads CASSITGTQKLFF. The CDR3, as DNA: TGTGCCAGTAGTATAACAGGGACGCAAAAACTGTTTTTT.

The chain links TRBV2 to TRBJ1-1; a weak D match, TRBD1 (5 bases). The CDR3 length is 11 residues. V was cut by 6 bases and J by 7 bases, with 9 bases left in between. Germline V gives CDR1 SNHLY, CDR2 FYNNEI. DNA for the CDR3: TGTGCCAGCAGGATACAGGTTGAAGCTTTCTTT. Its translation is CASRIQVEAFF.

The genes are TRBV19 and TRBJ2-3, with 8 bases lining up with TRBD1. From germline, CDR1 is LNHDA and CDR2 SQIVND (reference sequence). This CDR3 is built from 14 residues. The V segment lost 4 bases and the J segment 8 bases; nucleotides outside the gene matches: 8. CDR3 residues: CASSRTGPGGTQYF. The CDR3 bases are TGTGCCAGTAGTAGGACAGGGCCCGGGGGTACGCAGTATTTT.